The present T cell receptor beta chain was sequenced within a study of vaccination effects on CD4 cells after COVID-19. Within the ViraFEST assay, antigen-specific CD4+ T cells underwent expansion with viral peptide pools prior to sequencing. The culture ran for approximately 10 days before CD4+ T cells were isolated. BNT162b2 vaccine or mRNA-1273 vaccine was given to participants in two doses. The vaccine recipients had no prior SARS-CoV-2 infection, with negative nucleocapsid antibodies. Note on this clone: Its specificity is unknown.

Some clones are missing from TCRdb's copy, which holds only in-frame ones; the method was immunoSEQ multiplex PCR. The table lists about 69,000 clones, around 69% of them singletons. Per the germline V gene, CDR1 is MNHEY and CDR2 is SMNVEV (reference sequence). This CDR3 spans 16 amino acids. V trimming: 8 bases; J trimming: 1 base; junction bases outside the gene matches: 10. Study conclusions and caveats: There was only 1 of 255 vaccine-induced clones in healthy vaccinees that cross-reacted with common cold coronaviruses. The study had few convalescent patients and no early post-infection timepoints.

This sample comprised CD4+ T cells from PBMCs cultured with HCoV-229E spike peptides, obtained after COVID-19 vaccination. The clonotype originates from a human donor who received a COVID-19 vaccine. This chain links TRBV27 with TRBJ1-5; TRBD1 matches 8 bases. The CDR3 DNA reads TGTGCCAGCGGCTGGCAGGGGGCGCTGAGCAATCAGCCCCAGCATTTT. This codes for CASGWQGALSNQPQHF.